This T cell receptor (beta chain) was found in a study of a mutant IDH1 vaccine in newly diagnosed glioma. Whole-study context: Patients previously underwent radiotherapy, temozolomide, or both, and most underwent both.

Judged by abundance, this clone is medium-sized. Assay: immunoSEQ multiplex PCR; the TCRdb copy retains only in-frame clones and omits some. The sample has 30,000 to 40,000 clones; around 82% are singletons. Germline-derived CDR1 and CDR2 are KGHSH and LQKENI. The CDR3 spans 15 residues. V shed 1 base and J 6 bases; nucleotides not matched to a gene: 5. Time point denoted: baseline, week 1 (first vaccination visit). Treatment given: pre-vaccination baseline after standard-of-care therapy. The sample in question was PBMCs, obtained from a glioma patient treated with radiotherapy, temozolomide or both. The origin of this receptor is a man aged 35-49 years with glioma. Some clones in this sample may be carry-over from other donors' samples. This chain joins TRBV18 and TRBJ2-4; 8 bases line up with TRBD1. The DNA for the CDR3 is TGTGCCAGCTCACCACTTGGACAGGGAGGAAACATTCAGTACTTC. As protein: CASSPLGQGGNIQYF.